The 14 T cell receptor beta chains below were found in one sample sequenced in a study of control samples from healthy donors and cancer patients. Clones were sequenced by immunoSEQ multiplex PCR, and TCRdb holds only the in-frame ones, with some missing. The sample lists tens of thousands of clones; approximately 94% were seen once. Sequencing was performed on blood. Source of these receptors: a woman in her thirties in good health.

The chain employs TRBV15 and TRBJ2-3; D not certain. Germline assignment: CDR1 LNHNV and CDR2 YYDKDF (reference sequence). The CDR3 contains 14 residues. V was trimmed by 0 bases and J by 6 bases, leaving 10 bases between them. The CDR3 is CATSREPLGDTQYF. CDR3 coding DNA: TGTGCCACCAGCAGAGAACCATTAGGGGATACGCAGTATTTT.

CDR3 sequence reads: CASSFTGYTEAFF. The CDR3 DNA reads as TGTGCCAGCAGTTTCACAGGGTACACTGAAGCTTTCTTT. The genes are TRBV6-5 and TRBJ1-1; a weak D match, TRBD1 (6 bases). V was shortened by 4 bases and J by 3 bases, with 9 bases between the two germline ends. The CDR3 is made up of 13 amino acids. Germline V gene sequence: CDR1 MNHEY, CDR2 SVGAGI.

V and J are TRBV28 and TRBJ1-4; D is ambiguous. The V and J ends lost 6 bases and 4 bases respectively, with 15 bases between them. The CDR3 is 15 amino acids. Looked up from germline, CDR1 is MDHEN and CDR2 is SYDVKM. The DNA for the CDR3 is TGTGCCAGCAGCCCCGGGTCCTCCCATAATGAAAAACTGTTTTTT. It specifies CASSPGSSHNEKLFF.

This clone appeared a single time. In the same sample, other DNA sequences code for this CDR3. The chain recombines TRBV7-9 with TRBJ1-5; D might be TRBD1 (6 bases). Trimming took 5 bases from V and 4 from J, leaving 9 bases between them. Germline V CDR1 and CDR2: SEHNR, FQNEAQ (reference sequence). The CDR3 is made up of 13 amino acids. The CDR3 sequence is CASSQGGNQPQHF. CDR3 nucleotide sequence: TGTGCCAGCAGCCAAGGGGGGAATCAGCCCCAGCATTTT.

This sequence joins TRBV5-1 and TRBJ2-3; tentatively, D is TRBD2 (5 bases). Deletions cut 1 base from V and 1 base from J, with 13 bases between. The CDR3 spans 16 residues. The germline V gene encodes CDR1 SGHRS and CDR2 YFSETQ. DNA for the CDR3: TGCGCCAGCAGCTTGTACCTAGCTCGGGGCACAGATACGCAGTATTTT. Protein sequence: CASSLYLARGTDTQYF.

The genes are TRBV7-9 and TRBJ1-4, with D unresolved. Germline loops: CDR1 SEHNR, CDR2 FQNEAQ (reference sequence). The CDR3 loop spans 15 amino acids. Between the trimmed V and J ends, which lost 5 bases and 2 bases, there was a span of 12 bases. The DNA of the CDR3 is TGTGCCAGCAGCGAGACGACACGTACTAATGAAAAACTGTTTTTT. It codes for CASSETTRTNEKLFF. The full variable domain, in which reference TRBV7-9 and TRBJ1-4 provide the parts outside the CDR3, is DTGVSQNPRHKITKRGQNVTFRCDPISEHNRLYWYRQTLGQGPEFLTYFQNEAQLEKSRLLSDRFSAERPKGSFSTLEIQRTEQGDSAMYLCASSETTRTNEKLFFGSGTQLSVL.

CDR3 DNA sequence: TGTGCCAGCAGACCTACTAGCGGGGACTACAATGAGCAGTTCTTC. Translated: CASRPTSGDYNEQFF. The chain carries TRBV2 and TRBJ2-1; 10 bases are a match to TRBD2. The CDR3 covers 15 residues. The trim removed 6 bases at V and 3 bases at J, leaving 5 bases unmatched. The V gene's germline CDR1 is SNHLY and CDR2 FYNNEI.

The chain carries TRBV6-5 and TRBJ2-2; 7 positions agree with TRBD2. With V trimmed by 8 bases and J by 3 bases, 3 bases remained unmatched. This CDR3 contains 13 residues. CDR1 is MNHEY, CDR2 SVGAGI, per germline. For the CDR3, the DNA is TGTGCCAGCGCGGGGGTGGACACCGGGGAGCTGTTTTTT. Protein product: CASAGVDTGELFF.

The chain carries TRBV29-1 and TRBJ2-1; the D gene is possibly TRBD2 (5 bases). Germline-derived CDR1 and CDR2 are SQVTM and ANQGSEA. V gave up 3 bases and J gave up 1 base, with 10 bases separating them. This CDR3 comprises 14 residues. Written as DNA, the CDR3 is TGCAGCGTTGACGGCGGGTTATCCTACAATGAGCAGTTCTTC. Its translation is CSVDGGLSYNEQFF.

V usage is TRBV15 and J usage is TRBJ1-2, with D unclear. There are 14 residues in the CDR3. The V end was cut by 3 bases, the J end by 4 bases, with 12 bases between. Germline V lookup: CDR1 LNHNV, CDR2 YYDKDF (reference sequence). The CDR3 protein is CATSSEQPVYGYTF. The DNA for the CDR3 is TGTGCCACCAGCAGTGAACAACCAGTCTATGGCTACACCTTC.

The chain joins TRBV12-5 to TRBJ1-1; the D gene is possibly TRBD1 (5 bases). This CDR3 is built from 12 residues. CDR1 is LGHNT and CDR2 is FRNRAP in the germline V gene. V was shortened by 7 bases and J by 5 bases, with 11 bases between the two germline ends. The CDR3 protein is CASVRGWTEAFF. In nucleotides, the CDR3 is TGTGCTAGTGTGAGGGGCTGGACTGAAGCTTTCTTT.

This sequence joins TRBV12-3 or TRBV12-4 and TRBJ1-2; possible D gene TRBD1, 6 bases. This CDR3 spans 13 amino acids. Trimming took off 3 bases at V and 3 bases at J, with 8 bases between the two ends. The CDR3 reads CASSFGQYYGYTF. In DNA form, the CDR3 reads TGTGCCAGCAGTTTTGGACAGTACTATGGCTACACCTTC.

This clone was counted once. The gene calls are TRBV10-1 and TRBJ1-3; weak D call: TRBD1 (5 bases). Germline CDR1 WNHNN, CDR2 SYGVQD (reference sequence). The V gene lost 4 bases and the J gene lost 2 bases, with 27 bases spanning the gap. The CDR3 covers 20 residues. The CDR3 DNA sequence: TGCGCCAGCAGTGTAGAAAGGTTGGGACGCCAATCCACTCCTGGAAACACCATATATTTT. It translates to CASSVERLGRQSTPGNTIYF.

Comments on this clone: Other DNA sequences in this specimen translate into the identical CDR3. The DNA of the CDR3 is TGTGCCAGCAGTTTAGGGACCGGGGAGCTGTTTTTT. Amino acids: CASSLGTGELFF. The chain carries TRBV28 and TRBJ2-2; D gene uncertain. V lost 2 bases to trimming and J lost 5 bases, with 3 bases between them. The CDR3 extends over 12 amino acids. The germline CDR1 and CDR2 sequences are MDHEN and SYDVKM.